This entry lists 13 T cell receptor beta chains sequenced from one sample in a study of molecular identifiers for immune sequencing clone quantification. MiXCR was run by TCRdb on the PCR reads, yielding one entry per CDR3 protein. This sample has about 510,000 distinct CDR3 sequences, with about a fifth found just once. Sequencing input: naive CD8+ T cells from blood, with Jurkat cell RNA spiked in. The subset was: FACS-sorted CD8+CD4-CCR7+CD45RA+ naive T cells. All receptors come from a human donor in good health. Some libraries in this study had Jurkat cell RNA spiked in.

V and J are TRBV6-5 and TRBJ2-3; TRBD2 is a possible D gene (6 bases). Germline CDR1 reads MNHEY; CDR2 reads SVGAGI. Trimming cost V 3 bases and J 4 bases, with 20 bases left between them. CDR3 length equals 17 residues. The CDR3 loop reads CASSYALGGMSPDTQYF. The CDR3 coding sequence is TGTGCCAGCAGTTATGCGCTGGGCGGGATGAGCCCAGATACGCAGTATTTT.

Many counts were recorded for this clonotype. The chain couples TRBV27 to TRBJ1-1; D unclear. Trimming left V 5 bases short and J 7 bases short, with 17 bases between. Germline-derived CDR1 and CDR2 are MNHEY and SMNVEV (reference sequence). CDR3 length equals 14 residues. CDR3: CASSPIVGGSEAFF. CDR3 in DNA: TGTGCCAGCAGTCCAATAGTCGGTGGGAGTGAAGCTTTCTTT.

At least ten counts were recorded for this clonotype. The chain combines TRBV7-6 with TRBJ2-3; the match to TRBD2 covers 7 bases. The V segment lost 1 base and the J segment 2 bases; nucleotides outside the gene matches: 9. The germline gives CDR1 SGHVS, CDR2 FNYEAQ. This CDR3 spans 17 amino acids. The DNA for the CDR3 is TGTGCCAGCAGCTTAGAGATAAGCGGGGCCGACACAGATACGCAGTATTTT. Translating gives CASSLEISGADTDTQYF.

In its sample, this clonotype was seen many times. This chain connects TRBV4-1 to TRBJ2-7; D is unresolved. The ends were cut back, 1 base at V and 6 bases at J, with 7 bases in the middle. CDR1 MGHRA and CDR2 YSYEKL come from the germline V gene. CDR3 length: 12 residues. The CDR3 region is CASSQVGSEQYF. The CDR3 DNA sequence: TGCGCCAGCAGCCAAGTAGGGTCCGAGCAGTACTTC.

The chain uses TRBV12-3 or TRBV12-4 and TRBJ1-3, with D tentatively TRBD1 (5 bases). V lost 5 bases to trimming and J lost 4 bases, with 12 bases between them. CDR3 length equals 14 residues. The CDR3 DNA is TGTGCCAGCAGTCCTAGCGAGGGGGGAAACACCATATATTTT. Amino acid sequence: CASSPSEGGNTIYF.

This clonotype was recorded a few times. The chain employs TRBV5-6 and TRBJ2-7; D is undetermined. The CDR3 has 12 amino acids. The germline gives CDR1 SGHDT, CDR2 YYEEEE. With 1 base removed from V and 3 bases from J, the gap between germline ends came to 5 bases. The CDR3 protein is CASSLMSYEQYF. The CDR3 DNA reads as TGTGCCAGCAGCTTGATGAGCTACGAGCAGTACTTC.

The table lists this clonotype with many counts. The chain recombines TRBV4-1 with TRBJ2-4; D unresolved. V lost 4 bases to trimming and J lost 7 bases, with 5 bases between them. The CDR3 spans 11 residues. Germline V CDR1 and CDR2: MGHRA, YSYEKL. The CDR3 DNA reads TGCGCCAGCAGCCTTCAGAACATTCAGTACTTC. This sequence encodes CASSLQNIQYF.

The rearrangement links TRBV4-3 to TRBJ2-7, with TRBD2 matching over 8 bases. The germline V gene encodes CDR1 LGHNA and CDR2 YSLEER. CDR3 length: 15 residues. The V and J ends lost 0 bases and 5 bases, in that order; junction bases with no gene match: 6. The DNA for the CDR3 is TGCGCCAGCAGCCAAGATCGAGCGGGAGTCCACGAGCAGTACTTC. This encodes CASSQDRAGVHEQYF.

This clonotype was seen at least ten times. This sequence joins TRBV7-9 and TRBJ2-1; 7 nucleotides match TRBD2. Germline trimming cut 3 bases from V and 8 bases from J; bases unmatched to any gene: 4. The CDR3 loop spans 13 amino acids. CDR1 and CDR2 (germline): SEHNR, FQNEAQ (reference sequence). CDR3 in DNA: TGTGCCAGCAGCTTTGGGGAGGGGTATGAGCAGTTCTTC. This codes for CASSFGEGYEQFF.

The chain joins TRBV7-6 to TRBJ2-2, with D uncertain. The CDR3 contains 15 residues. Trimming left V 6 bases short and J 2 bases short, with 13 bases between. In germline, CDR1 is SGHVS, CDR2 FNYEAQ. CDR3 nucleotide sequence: TGTGCCAGCAGACCCCCGAATCTAAACACCGGGGAGCTGTTTTTT. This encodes CASRPPNLNTGELFF.

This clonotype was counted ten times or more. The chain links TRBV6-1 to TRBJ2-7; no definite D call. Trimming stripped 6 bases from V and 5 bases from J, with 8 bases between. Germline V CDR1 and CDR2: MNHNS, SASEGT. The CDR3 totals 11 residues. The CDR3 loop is CASRFGDEQYF. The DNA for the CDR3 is TGTGCCAGCAGATTCGGAGACGAGCAGTACTTC.

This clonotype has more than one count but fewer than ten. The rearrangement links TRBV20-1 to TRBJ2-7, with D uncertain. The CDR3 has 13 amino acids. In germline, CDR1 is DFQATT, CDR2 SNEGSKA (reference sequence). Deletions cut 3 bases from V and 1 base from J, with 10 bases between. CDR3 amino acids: CSASDRMSYEQYF. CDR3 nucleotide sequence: TGCAGTGCTAGCGATCGCATGTCCTACGAGCAGTACTTC.

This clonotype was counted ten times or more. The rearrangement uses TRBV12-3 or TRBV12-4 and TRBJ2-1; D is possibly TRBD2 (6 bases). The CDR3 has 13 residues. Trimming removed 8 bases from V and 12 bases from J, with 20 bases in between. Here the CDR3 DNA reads TGTGCCAGCCAGTTTGGGGAGGCGCGGGGGCAGTTCTTC. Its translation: CASQFGEARGQFF.